The 4 T cell receptor beta chains below come from one sample, sequenced in a study of T cells in Graves' hyperthyroidism and ophthalmopathy. The investigators amplified TCR beta CDR3 regions from RNA transcripts. The HTBI primer set was used in a first-round RT-PCR of the TCR CDR3. TCRdb analysed the multiplex PCR reads with MiXCR anew, one entry per CDR3 protein. The sample has approximately 260,000 distinct CDR3 sequences, 15% seen once. The sequenced sample consisted of blood. The receptors originated from a woman aged 45-65 years with Graves' hyperthyroidism that later progressed to Graves' ophthalmopathy.

This clonotype was seen ten or more times. The V gene is TRBV6-1, the J gene TRBJ2-3, with 10 bases identical to TRBD1. The junction had 19 bases not matched to a gene; V was cut back by 7 bases and J by 0 bases. Germline CDR1 is MNHNS and CDR2 is SASEGT. The CDR3 loop spans 20 amino acids. As DNA, the CDR3 is TGTGCCAGCAACATGATTTTCACGGGACAGGGGATAACTAGCACAGATACGCAGTATTTT. It is translated as CASNMIFTGQGITSTDTQYF.

This clonotype was seen many times. This chain connects TRBV20-1 to TRBJ2-7; D gene ambiguous. This CDR3 has 12 residues. CDR1 and CDR2 (germline): DFQATT, SNEGSKA (reference sequence). Trimming removed 5 bases at V and 5 bases at J, with 13 bases between. The CDR3: CSADPLRDEQYF. As DNA, the CDR3 is TGCAGTGCTGACCCACTAAGAGACGAGCAGTACTTC.

There are many counts of this clonotype. This sequence joins TRBV15 and TRBJ2-7; possibly TRBD2 for D (6 bases). The CDR3 is 13 amino acids. The germline V and J ends were trimmed by 7 bases and 0 bases, with 10 bases remaining between them. Germline lookup yields CDR1 LNHNV and CDR2 YYDKDF (reference sequence). The CDR3 spells CATKRGYSYEQYF. The CDR3 DNA reads as TGTGCCACCAAACGGGGGTACTCCTACGAGCAGTACTTC.

This clonotype was picked up one time. The gene calls are TRBV19 and TRBJ2-1; D unresolved. The V end was cut by 1 base, the J end by 1 base, with 2 bases between. From germline, CDR1 is LNHDA and CDR2 SQIVND (reference sequence). This CDR3 contains 13 residues. CDR3: CASSIGSYNEQFF. In DNA, the CDR3 is TGTGCCAGTAGTATAGGGTCCTACAATGAGCAGTTCTTC.